The rows below give T cell receptor beta chains drawn from one sample of a study of a mutant IDH1 vaccine in newly diagnosed glioma. Their antigens are not known. TCRdb keeps only in-frame clones here, not all; method: immunoSEQ multiplex PCR. This sample has over 40,000 clones; 81% occur once, and the top ten carry roughly 4.5%. This specimen was PBMCs, taken from a glioma patient whose treatment included an IDH1 peptide vaccine. These receptors originate from a woman in her thirties or forties with glioma. Some clones in this sample may be carry-over from other donors' samples. The CDR3 runs from the conserved cysteine through the conserved F or W. Fields, in order: V gene, J gene, clone size, D gene, CDR3 protein, CDR3 DNA. The D gene is left open where the match is weak. Size is omitted from some rows. Given values are once, few, many or a class for expanded clones.

V: TRBV4-3
J: TRBJ2-7
size: .
D: .
CDR3: CASSQGPPYEQYF
DNA: TGCGCCAGCAGCCAAGGGCCCCCCTACGAGCAGTACTTC

V: TRBV7-2
J: TRBJ1-5
size: .
D: .
CDR3: CASSHLRGSGQPQHF
DNA: TGTGCCAGCAGCCACCTCCGGGGTTCAGGACAGCCCCAGCATTTT

V: TRBV29-1
J: TRBJ2-7
size: .
D: .
CDR3: CSAEGGEGTYEQYF
DNA: TGCAGCGCCGAGGGGGGGGAAGGGACCTACGAGCAGTACTTC

V: TRBV18
J: TRBJ1-1
size: .
D: .
CDR3: CASSPATGTEAFF
DNA: TGTGCCAGCTCACCGGCGACGGGGACTGAAGCTTTCTTT

V: TRBV29-1
J: TRBJ2-7
size: .
D: .
CDR3: CSVGDFGLGEQYF
DNA: TGCAGCGTTGGGGACTTTGGATTGGGGGAGCAGTACTTC

V: TRBV4-3
J: TRBJ2-3
size: .
D: .
CDR3: CASSQGGPDTQYF
DNA: TGCGCCAGCAGCCAGGGGGGCCCAGATACGCAGTATTTT

V: TRBV11-2
J: TRBJ1-5
size: .
D: .
CDR3: CASSLAGRGQPQHF
DNA: TGTGCCAGCAGCTTGGCGGGCAGGGGCCAGCCCCAGCATTTT

V: TRBV6-4
J: TRBJ2-1
size: .
D: TRBD2
CDR3: CASSESHSGSHEQFF
DNA: TGTGCCAGCAGTGAAAGTCATAGCGGGAGCCATGAGCAGTTCTTC

V: TRBV7-9
J: TRBJ1-3
size: medium-sized
D: .
CDR3: CASRLFSGNTIYF
DNA: TGTGCCAGCAGGCTTTTCTCTGGAAACACCATATATTTT

V: TRBV15
J: TRBJ2-2
size: .
D: TRBD1
CDR3: CATSKETGDTGELFF
DNA: TGTGCCACCAGCAAAGAGACAGGGGACACCGGGGAGCTGTTTTTT

V: TRBV28
J: TRBJ2-1
size: .
D: .
CDR3: CASSLQGSSEQFF
DNA: TGTGCCAGCAGCCTACAGGGTAGTAGTGAGCAGTTCTTC

V: TRBV6-5
J: TRBJ1-1
size: .
D: TRBD1
CDR3: CASSWDRIEAFF
DNA: TGTGCCAGTAGTTGGGACAGGATCGAAGCTTTCTTT

V: TRBV19
J: TRBJ1-2
size: few
D: TRBD1
CDR3: CASSRYDRDLSGGYTF
DNA: TGTGCCAGTAGCCGATATGACAGGGACCTGAGCGGAGGCTACACCTTC

V: TRBV5-1
J: TRBJ2-1
size: .
D: .
CDR3: CASSKLAPYNEQFF
DNA: TGCGCCAGCAGCAAGCTAGCCCCCTACAATGAGCAGTTCTTC

V: TRBV18
J: TRBJ1-4
size: .
D: .
CDR3: CASSPENRRNEKLFF
DNA: TGTGCCAGCTCACCTGAGAACAGAAGGAATGAAAAACTGTTTTTT

V: TRBV19
J: TRBJ2-2
size: .
D: .
CDR3: CATGQAVLGTGELFF
DNA: TGTGCCACCGGACAAGCAGTATTGGGCACCGGGGAGCTGTTTTTT

V: TRBV7-3
J: TRBJ2-3
size: few
D: .
CDR3: CASSSSSPTDTQYF
DNA: TGTGCCAGCAGCTCCTCCAGCCCCACAGATACGCAGTATTTT

V: TRBV27
J: TRBJ1-5
size: medium-sized
D: .
CDR3: CASSYGSNQPQHF
DNA: TGTGCCAGCAGTTATGGCTCTAATCAGCCCCAGCATTTT

V: TRBV21-1
J: TRBJ1-3
size: .
D: .
CDR3: CASSKELPCGNTIYF
DNA: TGTGCCAGCAGCAAAGAACTCCCTTGTGGAAACACCATATATTTT

V: TRBV29-1
J: TRBJ2-3
size: .
D: TRBD2
CDR3: CSVKRGGSTDTQYF
DNA: TGCAGCGTAAAGCGGGGGGGGAGCACAGATACGCAGTATTTT

V: TRBV4-1
J: TRBJ1-5
size: .
D: .
CDR3: CASSQLGPRGPQHF
DNA: TGCGCCAGCAGCCAATTGGGACCTCGTGGGCCCCAGCATTTT

V: TRBV14
J: TRBJ1-1
size: few
D: TRBD1
CDR3: CASSQVTGSMNTEAFF
DNA: TGTGCCAGCAGCCAAGTGACAGGGTCCATGAACACTGAAGCTTTCTTT